By share of the sample, the clone carrying this T cell receptor beta chain is medium-sized. Its specificity is unknown. V lost 4 bases and J 4 bases, leaving 7 bases between the germline ends. This CDR3 comprises 12 residues. CDR1 SGHRS and CDR2 YFSETQ come from the germline V gene. TCRB libraries came from RNA via three nested multiplex PCR rounds. TCRdb reanalysed the multiplex PCR reads using MiXCR and keeps one entry per CDR3 protein. The table includes about 13,000 distinct CDR3 sequences, roughly 70% detected once. These data originate in a study of tumor-infiltrating lymphocytes in glioblastoma multiforme. Study results and caveats: RNA-based TCR sequencing may distort clone frequencies, since cells carry unequal TCR transcript numbers.

The J gene is TRBJ2-3, the V gene TRBV5-1; D unclear. Specimen: brain tumor tissue. The receptor's source is a male donor with glioblastoma. The CDR3 is CASSRASDTQYF. For the CDR3, the DNA is TGCGCCAGCAGCCGGGCCTCAGATACGCAGTATTTT.